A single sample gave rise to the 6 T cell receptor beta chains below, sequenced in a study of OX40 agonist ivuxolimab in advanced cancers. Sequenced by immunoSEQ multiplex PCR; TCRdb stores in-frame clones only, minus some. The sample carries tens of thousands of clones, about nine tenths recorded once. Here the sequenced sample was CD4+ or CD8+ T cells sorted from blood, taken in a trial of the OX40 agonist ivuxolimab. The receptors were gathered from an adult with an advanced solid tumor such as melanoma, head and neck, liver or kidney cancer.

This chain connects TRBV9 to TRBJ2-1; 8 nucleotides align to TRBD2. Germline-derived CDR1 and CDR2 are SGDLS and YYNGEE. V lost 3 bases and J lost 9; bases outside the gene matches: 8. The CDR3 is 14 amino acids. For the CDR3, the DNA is TGTGCCAGCAGCGAGAGCGGGAGTCTCGGTGAGCAGTTCTTC. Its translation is CASSESGSLGEQFF.

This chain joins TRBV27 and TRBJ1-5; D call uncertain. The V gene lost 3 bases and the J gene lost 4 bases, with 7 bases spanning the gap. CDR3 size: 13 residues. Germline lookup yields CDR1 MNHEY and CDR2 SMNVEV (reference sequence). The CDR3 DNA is TGTGCCAGCAGTTTCCGGGCAAATCAGCCCCAGCATTTT. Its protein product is CASSFRANQPQHF.

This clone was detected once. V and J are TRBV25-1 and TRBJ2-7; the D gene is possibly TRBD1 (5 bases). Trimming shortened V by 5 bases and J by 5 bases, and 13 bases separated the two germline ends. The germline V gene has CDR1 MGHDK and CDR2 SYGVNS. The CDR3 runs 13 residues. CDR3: CASSTMGPHEQYF. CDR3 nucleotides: TGTGCCAGCAGTACCATGGGGCCCCACGAGCAGTACTTC.

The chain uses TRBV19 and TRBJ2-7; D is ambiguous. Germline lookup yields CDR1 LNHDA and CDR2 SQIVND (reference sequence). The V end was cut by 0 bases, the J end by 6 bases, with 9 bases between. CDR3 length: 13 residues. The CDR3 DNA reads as TGTGCCAGTAGTATAGATCGATCAGGCGAGCAGTACTTC. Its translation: CASSIDRSGEQYF.

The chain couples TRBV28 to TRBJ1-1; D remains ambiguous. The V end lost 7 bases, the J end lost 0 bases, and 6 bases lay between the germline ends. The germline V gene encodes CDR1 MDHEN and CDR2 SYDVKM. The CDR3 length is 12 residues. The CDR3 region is CASTRVNTEAFF. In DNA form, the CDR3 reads TGTGCCAGCACGAGGGTGAACACTGAAGCTTTCTTT.

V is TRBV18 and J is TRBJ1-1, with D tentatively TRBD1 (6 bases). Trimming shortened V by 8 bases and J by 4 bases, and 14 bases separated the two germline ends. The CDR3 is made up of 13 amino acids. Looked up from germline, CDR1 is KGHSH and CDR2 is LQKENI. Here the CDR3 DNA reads TGTGCCAGCCACAGGGATAGCGGCACTGAAGCTTTCTTT. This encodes CASHRDSGTEAFF.